Below, 29 T cell receptor beta chains from the same sample are listed, as sequenced in a study of regulatory T cells in long-lasting Graves disease. Libraries of TCR beta came from iRepertoire HTBI primers plus Arm-PCR of CDR3 regions. TCRdb recomputed calls from the multiplex PCR reads with MiXCR, one row per CDR3 protein. The sample consists of 400,000 to 550,000 distinct CDR3 sequences, roughly 15% of them appearing once. Time point of the sample: newly diagnosed GD, antithyroid drugs for less than 3 months. PBMC-derived RNA was used for the TCR library. The same data also went into a second study, on T cells in Graves' hyperthyroidism and ophthalmopathy.

This sample comprised peripheral blood mononuclear cells (PBMCs), obtained at new diagnosis, from a patient treated with antithyroid drugs. All receptors come from a woman aged 18-29 years with Graves disease.

Details on this clonotype: A much larger clone differs from this one at a single base, so this may be a read error. The chain couples TRBV20-1 to TRBJ2-7; 8 bases are a match to TRBD2. Trimming at V came to 6 bases and at J to 7 bases, leaving 14 bases not matched to a gene. CDR3 length: 14 amino acids. CDR1 is DFQATT, CDR2 SNEGSKA, per germline (reference sequence). The CDR3 loop is CSAPSREGRHEQYF. The CDR3 DNA is TGCAGTGCCCCCTCCCGGGAGGGCCGGCATGAGCAGTACTTC.

The chain is built from TRBV25-1 and TRBJ2-7, with D possibly matching TRBD1 (6 bases). V was trimmed by 6 bases and J by 1 base, leaving 10 bases between them. This CDR3 is 13 amino acids long. The germline V gene encodes CDR1 MGHDK and CDR2 SYGVNS. The CDR3 reads CASRSGASYEQYF. The CDR3, as DNA: TGTGCCAGCAGATCAGGGGCATCCTACGAGCAGTACTTC.

This clonotype was seen a few times. The rearrangement joins TRBV27 to TRBJ2-4; unclear D gene. Germline V gene lookup returns CDR1 MNHEY and CDR2 SMNVEV (reference sequence). The V end was cut by 0 bases, the J end by 0 bases, with 15 bases between. This CDR3 contains 18 residues. The CDR3 region is CASSLSKGKLGAKNIQYF. The CDR3 coding sequence is TGTGCCAGCAGTTTATCGAAAGGAAAGCTGGGAGCCAAAAACATTCAGTACTTC.

This clonotype was seen a few times. The chain is built from TRBV27 and TRBJ1-5; D not certain. The germline gives CDR1 MNHEY, CDR2 SMNVEV (reference sequence). This CDR3 contains 14 residues. Trimming removed 1 base from V and 3 bases from J, with 7 bases in between. CDR3 coding DNA: TGTGCCAGCAGTTTATTTCACACCAATCAGCCCCAGCATTTT. Encoded protein: CASSLFHTNQPQHF.

The chain couples TRBV27 to TRBJ2-7; D not certain. Trimming pared 8 bases from V and 0 bases from J, leaving 11 bases between. Germline V gene data show CDR1 as MNHEY and CDR2 as SMNVEV (reference sequence). This CDR3 has 13 amino acids. The CDR3 reads CASSWARSYEQYF. The DNA for the CDR3 is TGTGCCAGCTCCTGGGCACGCTCCTACGAGCAGTACTTC.

As regards this clonotype: Being one base from a much bigger clone, this may be a read error. V and J are TRBV3-1 and TRBJ2-7, with D possibly called TRBD1 or TRBD2 (7 bases each). Germline V gene sequence: CDR1 LGHDT, CDR2 YNNKEL (reference sequence). V lost 1 base, J lost 6 bases, and 13 bases lay in between. The CDR3 covers 14 residues. The CDR3 nucleotides read TGTGCCAGCAGCCAAGTTCAGGGGGGGCTCGAGCAGTACTTC. Amino acids: CASSQVQGGLEQYF.

The chain combines TRBV25-1 with TRBJ2-1, with TRBD2 identical over 7 bases. J was trimmed by 9 bases and V by 7 bases; bases with no gene match: 9. Germline V lookup: CDR1 MGHDK, CDR2 SYGVNS. This CDR3 comprises 13 residues. The CDR3 DNA is TGTGCCAGCACCCTTGGCGGGAGTGTTGAGCAGTTCTTC. Protein sequence: CASTLGGSVEQFF.

Ten or more counts support this clonotype. The genes are TRBV28 and TRBJ1-5, with D unresolved. The CDR3 sequence is 16 residues long. The V end lost 1 base, the J end lost 1 base, and 11 bases lay between the germline ends. Germline V lookup: CDR1 MDHEN, CDR2 SYDVKM. CDR3 coding DNA: TGTGCCAGCAGTTTATTGGGTGGAGGGAGCAATCAGCCCCAGCATTTT. Translating it yields CASSLLGGGSNQPQHF.

The chain couples TRBV5-5 to TRBJ2-7, with D possibly TRBD2 on 5 matching bases. Trimming cost V 0 bases and J 3 bases, with 13 bases left between them. The CDR3 sequence is 15 residues long. In germline, CDR1 is SGHKS, CDR2 YYEKEE (reference sequence). CDR3: CASSLAVGVGYEQYF. CDR3 nucleotides: TGTGCCAGCAGCTTGGCTGTGGGAGTAGGCTACGAGCAGTACTTC.

The rearrangement joins TRBV2 to TRBJ2-3, with 9 bases identical to TRBD2. V gave up 6 bases and J gave up 4 bases; unmatched junction bases: 11. Germline-derived CDR1 and CDR2 are SNHLY and FYNNEI. This CDR3 comprises 16 residues. The CDR3 nucleotides are TGTGCCAGCAGAACCTTTATTAGCGGGAGCTCAGATACGCAGTATTTT. The encoded protein is CASRTFISGSSDTQYF.

This clonotype was seen ten or more times. The J gene is TRBJ2-7, the V gene TRBV30; D gene ambiguous. This CDR3 has 13 residues. Trimming left V 1 base short and J 4 bases short, with 11 bases between. CDR1 GTSNPN and CDR2 SVGIG come from the germline V gene (reference sequence). CDR3 loop: CAWSGDLPYEQYF. The CDR3 region has the DNA TGTGCCTGGAGTGGGGATCTTCCTTACGAGCAGTACTTC. The entire variable domain, with the rest obtained from reference TRBV30 and TRBJ2-7, is as follows: SQTIHQWPATLVQPVGSPLSLECTVEGTSNPNLYWYRQAAGRGLQLLFYSVGIGQISSEVPQNLSASRPQDRQFILSSKKLLLSDSGFYLCAWSGDLPYEQYFGPGTRLTVT.

V gene TRBV30 combines with J gene TRBJ1-3; TRBD1 might be the D (5 bases). Germline CDR1 GTSNPN, CDR2 SVGIG (reference sequence). CDR3 length equals 14 residues. Deletions cut 4 bases from V and 2 bases from J, with 12 bases between. CDR3 DNA sequence: TGTGCCTGGATGCCGGGGGTAGCTGGAAACACCATATATTTT. Its translation: CAWMPGVAGNTIYF.

The rearrangement links TRBV30 to TRBJ2-2; TRBD1 might be the D (6 bases). The germline CDR1 and CDR2 sequences are GTSNPN and SVGIG (reference sequence). The CDR3 contains 14 residues. Between the trimmed V and J ends, which lost 4 bases and 0 bases, there was a span of 9 bases. This CDR3 reads CAWKTGPNTGELFF. In nucleotides, the CDR3 is TGTGCCTGGAAGACAGGCCCGAACACCGGGGAGCTGTTTTTT.

This clonotype was detected a few times. The chain joins TRBV29-1 to TRBJ2-3; a possible D gene is TRBD1 (6 bases). The V gene lost 4 bases and the J gene lost 6 bases, with 20 bases spanning the gap. Germline V CDR1 and CDR2: SQVTM, ANQGSEA. There are 15 residues in the CDR3. CDR3 coding DNA: TGCAGCGTTGTAGGCGGCAGGGGTTTGGGGGATACGCAGTATTTT. As protein: CSVVGGRGLGDTQYF.

A few counts support this clonotype. With a much larger clone just one base away, this may be a read error. The gene calls are TRBV12-3 or TRBV12-4 and TRBJ2-3; 14 bases align to TRBD2. This CDR3 comprises 22 residues. CDR3 residues: CAGSLPPPGTSGGGTPVDTQYF. The CDR3 bases are TGTGCCGGCAGCCTACCGCCACCCGGGACTAGCGGGGGAGGCACACCGGTAGATACGCAGTATTTT.

Notes on this clonotype: Just one base apart from a much larger clone, this may be a read error. This rearrangement joins TRBV2 to TRBJ2-5; TRBD1 agrees at 10 bases. The junction had 15 bases not matched to a gene; V was cut back by 6 bases and J by 11 bases. The CDR3 extends over 15 amino acids. The V gene's germline CDR1 is SNHLY and CDR2 FYNNEI. In DNA form, the CDR3 reads TGTGCCAGCAGGAGACAGGGGGCCATCTACAATGAGCAGTACTTC. As protein: CASRRQGAIYNEQYF. The full variable domain, in which reference TRBV2 and TRBJ2-5 provide the parts outside the CDR3, is EPEVTQTPSHQVTQMGQEVILRCVPISNHLYFYWYRQILGQKVEFLVSFYNNEISEKSEIFDDQFSVERPDGSNFTLKIRSTKLEDSAMYFCASRRQGAIYNEQYFGPGTRLLVL.

On this clonotype itself: Here the CDR3 omits its conserved ending phenylalanine or tryptophan, so a read error is the likely source. J is TRBJ1-5 and V is TRBV18; 10 bases align to TRBD1. CDR3 length equals 15 residues. Germline-derived CDR1 and CDR2 are KGHSH and LQKENI. J lost 7 bases, V lost 3 bases, and 6 bases had no gene match. In nucleotides, the CDR3 is TGTGCCAGCTCACCCTCGGACAGGGGGGCGCAGCCCCAGCATTCT. Residues: CASSPSDRGAQPQHS.

The genes are TRBV28 and TRBJ2-5; D possibly matches TRBD1 or TRBD2 (6 bases each). With 7 bases removed from V and 2 bases from J, the gap between germline ends came to 23 bases. CDR3 size: 17 residues. The germline gives CDR1 MDHEN, CDR2 SYDVKM. CDR3 nucleotide sequence: TGTGCCAGCACCCGGAGTGTGGGGGGCGCAAGGCAAGAGACCCAGTACTTC. Translating it yields CASTRSVGGARQETQYF.

This clonotype has ten or more counts. V is TRBV30 and J is TRBJ1-1; D gene uncertain. The CDR3 runs to 13 residues. Trimming pared 3 bases from V and 0 bases from J, leaving 8 bases between. Germline V gene lookup returns CDR1 GTSNPN and CDR2 SVGIG (reference sequence). The CDR3 spells CAWRPLMNTEAFF. The CDR3 DNA reads TGTGCCTGGAGACCACTCATGAACACTGAAGCTTTCTTT.

The gene calls are TRBV18 and TRBJ2-1, with D tentatively TRBD1 or TRBD2 (5 bases each). CDR1 and CDR2 from the germline V gene are KGHSH and LQKENI. The CDR3 consists of 12 residues. Deletions cut 6 bases from V and 10 bases from J, with 13 bases between. The CDR3 region has the DNA TGTGCCAGCTCCGGGACGCACTACGAGCAGTTCTTC. Encoded protein: CASSGTHYEQFF.

This clonotype was recorded many times. The rearrangement joins TRBV11-2 to TRBJ1-1; TRBD1 aligns across 8 bases. Germline lookup yields CDR1 SGHAT and CDR2 FQNNGV. The CDR3 runs 16 residues. The trim removed 1 base at V and 5 bases at J, leaving 9 bases unmatched. CDR3 region: CASSLGVQGAKTEAFF. CDR3 DNA sequence: TGTGCCAGCAGCTTAGGGGTGCAGGGGGCAAAAACTGAAGCTTTCTTT. Variable domain in full (rest from reference TRBV11-2 and TRBJ1-1): EAGVAQSPRYKIIEKRQSVAFWCNPISGHATLYWYQQILGQGPKLLIQFQNNGVVDDSQLPKDRFSAERLKGVDSTLKIQPAKLEDSAVYLCASSLGVQGAKTEAFFGQGTRLTVV.

This clonotype was seen many times. The chain has TRBV6-1 and TRBJ1-2; tentatively, D is TRBD1 (5 bases). V lost 7 bases, J lost 5 bases, and 20 bases lay in between. The CDR3 loop spans 15 amino acids. Germline CDR1 MNHNS, CDR2 SASEGT. CDR3 sequence reads: CASTTSQGPRYGYTF. CDR3 nucleotide sequence: TGTGCCAGCACCACCTCTCAGGGTCCGCGATATGGCTACACCTTC.

This clonotype occurred a few times. The CDR3 nucleotides read TGTGCCAGCATCGGGACCGATTCCTACGAGCAGTACTTC. This sequence encodes CASIGTDSYEQYF. The rearrangement joins TRBV7-6 to TRBJ2-7; the D gene could be TRBD1 or TRBD2 (5 bases each). V lost 7 bases to trimming and J lost 1 base, with 11 bases between them. Germline-derived CDR1 and CDR2 are SGHVS and FNYEAQ. This CDR3 contains 13 residues.

This clonotype occurred many times. For the CDR3, the DNA is TGTGCCAGCAGCGTGGGGTTGGGGGCCCACGAGCAGTACTTC. It yields the protein CASSVGLGAHEQYF. The chain employs TRBV9 and TRBJ2-7; the D gene is possibly TRBD1 (6 bases). Germline V lookup: CDR1 SGDLS, CDR2 YYNGEE. V was trimmed by 2 bases and J by 5 bases, leaving 14 bases between them. The length of the CDR3 is 14 residues.

This clonotype was observed a handful of times. An end of the junction does not agree with germline; a read error may underlie this. The rearrangement joins TRBV6-2 or TRBV6-3 to TRBJ2-3, with D possibly TRBD1 on 5 matching bases. The DNA end is more similar to TRBJ2-7, so the J call may be wrong. The CDR3 is 13 amino acids. CDR1 MNHEY and CDR2 SVGEGT come from the germline V gene. The CDR3 DNA reads TGTGCCAGCAGTTCGGACACCACCTACAAGCAGTACTTC. It codes for CASSSDTTYKQYF.

This clonotype turned up a few times. The V gene is TRBV5-1, the J gene TRBJ2-7; 8 bases align to TRBD2. V dropped 8 bases and J dropped 3; count of bases not matched to a gene: 13. CDR1 is SGHRS and CDR2 is YFSETQ in the germline V gene. This CDR3 spans 15 amino acids. CDR3 sequence (DNA): TGCGCCAGTCAAAACTCGGGGGCGGGGGGCTACGAGCAGTACTTC. This translates into CASQNSGAGGYEQYF.

This clonotype has just a few counts. The junction does not match germline at one end; this may be a read error. The V gene is TRBV7-9, the J gene TRBJ1-5; D ambiguous. Per germline, CDR1 SEHNR and CDR2 FQNEAQ (reference sequence). This CDR3 has 13 residues. Here the CDR3 reads CASSLALNQPQHF. CDR3 nucleotides: TGTGCCAGCAGCCTAGCCCTGAATCAGCCCCAGCATTTT.

In its sample, this clonotype was seen a few times. The chain has TRBV6-1 and TRBJ1-5, with 9 bases aligning to TRBD1. V lost 6 bases and J lost 1; bases outside the gene matches: 7. The CDR3 loop spans 16 amino acids. Germline lookup yields CDR1 MNHNS and CDR2 SASEGT. CDR3 in DNA: TGTGCCAGCAGGCCCACAGGGGGCTTCAGCAATCAGCCCCAGCATTTT. Protein product: CASRPTGGFSNQPQHF.

Ten or more counts support this clonotype. The chain couples TRBV7-9 to TRBJ2-1; 7 nucleotides line up with TRBD2. With 4 bases clipped from V and 2 bases from J, the junction kept 8 bases outside the gene matches. From germline, CDR1 is SEHNR and CDR2 FQNEAQ (reference sequence). This CDR3 region has 16 residues. The CDR3 nucleotides are TGTGCCAGCAGCTCACAGCGGGATGGGACCTACAATGAGCAGTTCTTC. Encoded protein: CASSSQRDGTYNEQFF.